Listed here are 15 T cell receptor beta chains from one sample, sequenced in a study of technical replicates of blood from a handful of donors. Assay: immunoSEQ multiplex PCR; the TCRdb copy retains only in-frame clones and omits some. The table lists 65,000 to 75,000 clones, around 86% of them singletons. The source material was PBMCs. Source of these receptors: a human donor in good health. Some clones in this sample may be carry-over from other donors' samples.

The rearrangement links TRBV19 to TRBJ2-2; 8 bases agree with TRBD1. From germline, CDR1 is LNHDA and CDR2 SQIVND (reference sequence). This CDR3 region has 14 residues. The J segment lost 6 bases and the V segment lost 3 bases, leaving 3 bases of the junction unmatched. The CDR3 bases are TGTGCCAGTAGTATGTCGACAGGGGCCGGGGAGCTGTTTTTT. Translation gives CASSMSTGAGELFF.

The V gene is TRBV29-1, the J gene TRBJ2-7; 8 bases are shared with TRBD2. The germline CDR1 and CDR2 sequences are SQVTM and ANQGSEA. The CDR3 totals 17 residues. J was trimmed by 5 bases and V by 1 base; bases with no gene match: 16. CDR3 DNA sequence: TGCAGCGTTGAAGGGGGGTCGAAACGGGAGGGCATGCACGAGCAGTACTTC. Its protein is CSVEGGSKREGMHEQYF.

This clone was observed a single time. This chain connects TRBV7-7 to TRBJ2-2; a weak D match, TRBD2 (5 bases). This CDR3 is built from 14 residues. Germline V gene sequence: CDR1 SSHAT, CDR2 FNYEAQ (reference sequence). V lost 3 bases to trimming and J lost 7 bases, with 12 bases between them. The CDR3 sequence is CASSFRGESGELFF. The CDR3 region has the DNA TGTGCCAGCAGCTTTCGGGGAGAAAGCGGGGAGCTGTTTTTT.

The rearrangement joins TRBV27 to TRBJ2-1, with no clear D. The CDR3 consists of 13 residues. The V gene lost 2 bases and the J gene lost 9 bases, with 11 bases spanning the gap. CDR1 and CDR2 from the germline V gene are MNHEY and SMNVEV (reference sequence). The CDR3 nucleotides are TGTGCCAGCAGTTTAGGCTCGTCCTTTGAGCAGTTCTTC. Translating gives CASSLGSSFEQFF.

The chain links TRBV27 to TRBJ2-6; tentative D call: TRBD1 (5 bases). CDR1 MNHEY and CDR2 SMNVEV come from the germline V gene (reference sequence). The CDR3 contains 17 residues. The V end was cut by 9 bases, the J end by 0 bases, with 18 bases between. This CDR3 reads CASYRTRPYSGANVLTF. CDR3 sequence (DNA): TGTGCCAGTTACAGGACCCGCCCTTACTCTGGGGCCAACGTCCTGACTTTC.

This rearrangement joins TRBV25-1 to TRBJ1-1; 8 bases line up with TRBD1. Germline CDR1 and CDR2: MGHDK and SYGVNS. The junction had 9 bases not matched to a gene; V was cut back by 4 bases and J by 2 bases. The CDR3 has 16 amino acids. The CDR3 loop reads CASSVIGTGGNTEAFF. The CDR3 DNA is TGTGCCAGCAGTGTAATAGGAACAGGGGGAAACACTGAAGCTTTCTTT.

This chain connects TRBV5-1 to TRBJ2-1; weak D call: TRBD2 (5 bases). V lost 0 bases, J lost 3 bases, and 13 bases lay in between. CDR3 size: 16 residues. Germline V gene sequence: CDR1 SGHRS, CDR2 YFSETQ. CDR3 protein: CASSLGLRVFYNEQFF. In nucleotides, the CDR3 is TGCGCCAGCAGCTTGGGGTTGAGGGTGTTCTACAATGAGCAGTTCTTC.

This clone was counted once. The genes are TRBV27 and TRBJ2-1; TRBD2 agrees at 10 bases. Germline V gene sequence: CDR1 MNHEY, CDR2 SMNVEV (reference sequence). V lost 0 bases and J lost 2; bases outside the gene matches: 4. The CDR3 runs 17 residues. CDR3 amino acids: CASSLSPLAGAYNEQFF. The CDR3 DNA follows: TGTGCCAGCAGTTTATCGCCCCTAGCGGGGGCCTACAATGAGCAGTTCTTC.

This sequence joins TRBV30 and TRBJ2-7, with 14 bases fitting TRBD2. J lost 5 bases, V lost 5 bases, and 5 bases had no gene match. This CDR3 spans 14 amino acids. From germline, CDR1 is GTSNPN and CDR2 SVGIG (reference sequence). The CDR3 reads CAWSRTSGRNEQYF. The CDR3 DNA sequence: TGTGCCTGGTCTAGGACTAGCGGGAGGAACGAGCAGTACTTC.

The V gene is TRBV9, the J gene TRBJ2-1; 10 positions match TRBD2. The CDR3 totals 15 residues. In germline, CDR1 is SGDLS, CDR2 YYNGEE. Unmatched junction bases numbered 6, after V lost 0 bases and J lost 9 bases. CDR3 in DNA: TGTGCCAGCAGCGTAGACAGCGGGAGGGCAGGTGAGCAGTTCTTC. Translated: CASSVDSGRAGEQFF. The full variable domain, in which reference TRBV9 and TRBJ2-1 provide the parts outside the CDR3, is DSGVTQTPKHLITATGQRVTLRCSPRSGDLSVYWYQQSLDQGLQFLIQYYNGEERAKGNILERFSAQQFPDLHSELNLSSLELGDSALYFCASSVDSGRAGEQFFGPGTRLTVL.

The chain carries TRBV7-3 and TRBJ2-5; 11 bases are a match to TRBD2. V lost 4 bases and J lost 3; bases outside the gene matches: 19. In germline, CDR1 is SGHTA, CDR2 FQGTGA. The length of the CDR3 is 20 residues. The CDR3 nucleotides are TGTGCCAGCAGCTCGAAATTAGAACTAGCGGGAGCACCCGGCGAAGAGACCCAGTACTTC. Translation gives CASSSKLELAGAPGEETQYF. The complete variable domain, with remaining parts taken from reference TRBV7-3 and TRBJ2-5, reads GAGVSQTPSNKVTEKGKYVELRCDPISGHTALYWYRQSLGQGPEFLIYFQGTGAADDSGLPNDRFFAVRPEGSVSTLKIQRTERGDSAVYLCASSSKLELAGAPGEETQYFGPGTRLLVL.

The V and J genes are TRBV9 and TRBJ2-1, with 8 bases matching TRBD2. This CDR3 has 18 residues. V lost 4 bases, J lost 3 bases, and 15 bases stayed unmatched. Germline CDR1 SGDLS, CDR2 YYNGEE. The CDR3 sequence is CASSPLYSGRKGYNEQFF. The CDR3 nucleotides read TGTGCCAGCAGCCCCCTCTACAGCGGGAGAAAAGGCTACAATGAGCAGTTCTTC. The full variable domain, completed using reference TRBV9 and TRBJ2-1, is DSGVTQTPKHLITATGQRVTLRCSPRSGDLSVYWYQQSLDQGLQFLIQYYNGEERAKGNILERFSAQQFPDLHSELNLSSLELGDSALYFCASSPLYSGRKGYNEQFFGPGTRLTVL.

The rearrangement uses TRBV18 and TRBJ1-2; D gene uncertain. The V end lost 7 bases, the J end lost 8 bases, and 20 bases lay between the germline ends. The CDR3 length is 14 residues. The germline gives CDR1 KGHSH, CDR2 LQKENI. The CDR3 DNA sequence: TGTGCCAGCTGGATAGGGAGTGCTCAGAGCGGCTACACCTTC. Its translation: CASWIGSAQSGYTF.

The CDR3 is CASSLGASPLHF. CDR3 DNA sequence: TGTGCCAGCAGCTTAGGGGCTTCACCCCTCCACTTT. The chain combines TRBV13 with TRBJ1-6; D uncertain. Germline-derived CDR1 and CDR2 are PRHDT and FYEKMQ (reference sequence). The CDR3 loop spans 12 amino acids. V was cut by 0 bases and J by 9 bases, with 3 bases left in between. The variable domain in full, with the rest retrieved from reference TRBV13 and TRBJ1-6, is AAGVIQSPRHLIKEKRETATLKCYPIPRHDTVYWYQQGPGQDPQFLISFYEKMQSDKGSIPDRFSAQQFSDYHSELNMSSLELGDSALYFCASSLGASPLHFGNGTRLTVT.

V usage is TRBV19 and J usage is TRBJ1-3; unclear D gene. There are 14 residues in the CDR3. Trimming took 8 bases from V and 0 from J, leaving 11 bases between them. CDR1 and CDR2 from the germline V gene are LNHDA and SQIVND (reference sequence). As DNA, the CDR3 is TGTGCCAGTGGTTCAGGCAGCTCTGGAAACACCATATATTTT. This translates into CASGSGSSGNTIYF.